One and the same sample provided the 7 T cell receptor beta chains below, sequenced in a study of T-cell reconstitution after alpha-beta-depleted transplantation in children. A library of TCRbeta sequences, prepared with unique molecular identifiers, was generated. TCRdb redid the calling of the PCR reads with MiXCR, one entry per CDR3 protein. The table has under 300,000 distinct CDR3 sequences, roughly 11% seen once. Sample: peripheral blood, taken 180 days after TCRalphabeta/CD19-depleted stem cell transplant. The receptors stem from a male patient under 10 years old who had a stem cell transplant for chronic granulomatous disease, so the T cells may come from the graft donor.

This clonotype was counted ten times or more. The chain uses TRBV5-1 and TRBJ2-1, with TRBD1 identical over 7 bases. With V trimmed by 4 bases and J by 1 base, 5 bases remained unmatched. This CDR3 region has 15 residues. Germline CDR1 and CDR2: SGHRS and YFSETQ. The CDR3 coding sequence is TGCGCCAGCAGCGTTTACAGGGGTTCCTACAATGAGCAGTTCTTC. Translation: CASSVYRGSYNEQFF.

This clonotype was counted ten times or more. The chain recombines TRBV12-3 or TRBV12-4 with TRBJ1-5; the D is unclear. V dropped 7 bases and J dropped 0 bases, with 19 bases sitting between them. CDR3 length equals 17 residues. CDR3 coding DNA: TGTGCCAGCATACGTTTAGGAGGAGGAAATAGCAATCAGCCCCAGCATTTT. Translating gives CASIRLGGGNSNQPQHF.

Ten or more counts support this clonotype. This chain joins TRBV5-1 and TRBJ1-2, with 9 bases fitting TRBD1. Germline CDR1 SGHRS, CDR2 YFSETQ. The length of the CDR3 is 16 residues. The J segment lost 7 bases and the V segment lost 4 bases, leaving 14 bases of the junction unmatched. CDR3 residues: CASSPDSDRGKRGYTF. In nucleotides, the CDR3 is TGCGCCAGCAGCCCGGATTCCGACAGGGGGAAACGTGGCTACACCTTC.

This clonotype was seen at least ten times. The chain couples TRBV12-3 or TRBV12-4 to TRBJ2-6; no reliable D call. This CDR3 comprises 16 residues. The germline V and J ends were trimmed by 1 base and 4 bases, with 11 bases remaining between them. Here the CDR3 DNA reads TGTGCCAGCAGTTTAGATGGTAGGGTCGGGGCCAACGTCCTGACTTTC. Translated: CASSLDGRVGANVLTF.

This clonotype was found many times. The chain recombines TRBV28 with TRBJ2-7, with D hard to call. CDR1 and CDR2 (germline): MDHEN, SYDVKM. The germline V and J ends were trimmed by 2 bases and 2 bases, with 10 bases remaining between them. The CDR3 loop spans 14 amino acids. The chain's CDR3 is CASSLGSKPYEQYF. CDR3 DNA sequence: TGTGCCAGCAGTTTAGGTAGCAAGCCCTACGAGCAGTACTTC.

This clonotype was observed many times. The V gene is TRBV6-1, the J gene TRBJ2-7; 10 bases match TRBD2. J gave up 2 bases and V 3 bases, and 7 bases lay outside the gene matches. The CDR3 has 16 residues. Germline lookup yields CDR1 MNHNS and CDR2 SASEGT. CDR3 bases: TGTGCCAGCAGTGACACCGGGACTAGCGAAACCTACGAGCAGTACTTC. It yields the protein CASSDTGTSETYEQYF.

This clonotype was seen at least ten times. The chain couples TRBV7-9 to TRBJ2-1; D unresolved. V was pared by 5 bases and J by 9 bases, with 17 bases between. CDR1 is SEHNR, CDR2 FQNEAQ, per germline (reference sequence). The CDR3 is made up of 14 amino acids. For the CDR3, the DNA is TGTGCCAGCAGCCCTAACAGTTTAATTGGTGAGCAGTTCTTC. It yields the protein CASSPNSLIGEQFF.